This entry is about one T cell receptor (beta chain). This entry comes from a study of blood T cell repertoires in COVID-19. Study as a whole: Collection of acute and convalescent COVID-19 samples took place in the United States, Italy and Spain. T cells, B-cell-depleted T cells, or PBMCs supplied cDNA or gDNA.

Original processing notes: Estimated nucleated cell counts came from reference gene primer amplification. Sequenced by immunoSEQ multiplex PCR; TCRdb stores in-frame clones only, minus some. D and trimming come from the DNA, and the V and J calls and clone size come from that table. The sample has roughly 250,000 clones, roughly 80% seen once. V gave up 5 bases and J gave up 0 bases, with 16 bases separating them. Germline CDR1 SGHAT, CDR2 FQNNGV. The CDR3 extends over 16 amino acids. The origin of this receptor is an older woman with active or convalescent COVID-19. The source material was peripheral blood. The chain employs TRBV11-2 and TRBJ1-1, with D possibly TRBD1 on 6 matching bases. Written as DNA, the CDR3 is TGTGCCAGCAGCCACCAGGGGATTGCAATGAACACTGAAGCTTTCTTT. Translated: CASSHQGIAMNTEAFF.